This T cell receptor (beta chain) emerged from a study of STAT5B mutations in CD4+ large granular lymphocyte leukemia. Study-level information: The CDR3 'QG' motif was associated with a particular HLA allele among healthy donors.

Data came from immunoSEQ multiplex PCR; TCRdb stores just in-frame clones and leaves some out. The data show approximately 41,000 clones, about 82% seen once. The CDR3 is 15 amino acids. V was clipped by 1 base and J by 1 base; unmatched bases: 2. Germline V gives CDR1 SGHNT, CDR2 YENEEA. The gene calls are TRBV11-3 and TRBJ2-7, with 9 bases lining up with TRBD1. The source material was CD4+ T cells from blood buffy coats. This clonotype originated in a human donor in good health. The CDR3 sequence: CASSLGDRVSYEQYF. CDR3 nucleotides: TGTGCCAGCAGCTTAGGGGACAGGGTTTCCTACGAGCAGTACTTC.